These 12 T cell receptor beta chains came from one sample sequenced in a study of blood T cell repertoires in COVID-19. Assay used: immunoSEQ multiplex PCR; TCRdb lists only in-frame clones, some missing. In the table there are around 400,000 clones, roughly 86% of which are singletons. Sequencing was carried out using peripheral blood. Source of these receptors: a woman aged 55-69 years with COVID-19, enrolled during active disease.

This chain links TRBV15 with TRBJ1-1, with 7 bases fitting TRBD1. Trimming removed 5 bases from V and 4 bases from J; junction bases left unmatched: 10. The germline gives CDR1 LNHNV, CDR2 YYDKDF (reference sequence). The CDR3 runs 15 residues. The CDR3 sequence is CATSPRQGWGTEAFF. The CDR3 DNA follows: TGTGCCACCAGCCCACGACAGGGCTGGGGCACTGAAGCTTTCTTT.

The chain is built from TRBV5-8 and TRBJ1-4; D may be TRBD1 (5 bases). V lost 4 bases, J lost 4 bases, and 11 bases lay in between. The CDR3 length is 14 residues. The germline CDR1 and CDR2 sequences are SGHTS and YDEGEE. CDR3 DNA: TGTGCCAGCAGCGGGGACTCGATTAATGAAAAACTGTTTTTT. Its translation: CASSGDSINEKLFF.

The CDR3 loop is CASSASGGAFAGELFF. Written as DNA, the CDR3 is TGTGCCAGCAGCGCAAGCGGGGGGGCTTTTGCCGGGGAGCTGTTTTTT. V and J are TRBV9 and TRBJ2-2, with 10 bases that match TRBD2. The trim removed 3 bases at V and 6 bases at J, leaving 8 bases unmatched. Germline CDR1 and CDR2: SGDLS and YYNGEE. The CDR3 contains 16 residues.

The chain links TRBV30 to TRBJ2-1, with no clear D. The length of the CDR3 is 15 residues. The germline CDR1 and CDR2 sequences are GTSNPN and SVGIG (reference sequence). V shed 4 bases and J shed 0 bases, with 13 bases lying between them. The CDR3 region is CAWTLRSSSYNEQFF. The CDR3 region has the DNA TGTGCCTGGACCCTTAGGAGTAGCTCCTACAATGAGCAGTTCTTC.

The V and J genes are TRBV5-1 and TRBJ2-3; D is possibly TRBD1 (7 bases). Germline loops: CDR1 SGHRS, CDR2 YFSETQ. This CDR3 contains 17 residues. The V end lost 4 bases, the J end lost 2 bases, and 20 bases lay between the germline ends. The CDR3 region is CASSAGRTGFSTDTQYF. CDR3 coding DNA: TGCGCCAGCAGCGCGGGACGGACAGGTTTTTCCACAGATACGCAGTATTTT. Full variable domain (outside the CDR3, taken from reference TRBV5-1 and TRBJ2-3): KAGVTQTPRYLIKTRGQQVTLSCSPISGHRSVSWYQQTPGQGLQFLFEYFSETQRNKGNFPGRFSGRQFSNSRSEMNVSTLELGDSALYLCASSAGRTGFSTDTQYFGPGTRLTVL.

This chain joins TRBV5-8 and TRBJ2-5, with 12 bases matching TRBD1. The germline V gene has CDR1 SGHTS and CDR2 YDEGEE. Trimming at V came to 0 bases and at J to 2 bases, leaving 11 bases not matched to a gene. The CDR3 spans 19 residues. The DNA for the CDR3 is TGTGCCAGCAGCTTGGGACCGGGACAGGGGGCGTCCATGCAAGAGACCCAGTACTTC. It specifies CASSLGPGQGASMQETQYF.

This chain connects TRBV3-1 (or the pseudogene TRBV3-2) to TRBJ2-1; 7 bases agree with TRBD2. The CDR3 contains 17 residues. The germline V gene encodes CDR1 LGHDT and CDR2 YNNKEL (reference sequence). V lost 0 bases to trimming and J lost 0 bases; unmatched junction nucleotides: 5. CDR3 in DNA: TGTGCCAGCAGCCAAGACCCCAGGACTAGCTCCTACAATGAGCAGTTCTTC. This codes for CASSQDPRTSSYNEQFF.

The CDR3 nucleotides read TGTGCCAGCAGCCCAGAGGTCACCGGGGAGCTGTTTTTT. This sequence encodes CASSPEVTGELFF. J is TRBJ2-2 and V is TRBV25-1, with no clear D. Trimming left V 6 bases short and J 4 bases short, with 9 bases between. The germline CDR1 and CDR2 sequences are MGHDK and SYGVNS. The CDR3 covers 13 residues. Combining the CDR3 with reference TRBV25-1 and TRBJ2-2 gives the whole variable domain EADIYQTPRYLVIGTGKKITLECSQTMGHDKMYWYQQDPGMELHLIHYSYGVNSTEKGDLSSESTVSRIRTEHFPLTLESARPSHTSQYLCASSPEVTGELFFGEGSRLTVL.

The chain joins TRBV28 to TRBJ1-6; D is undetermined. The CDR3 runs to 12 residues. In germline, CDR1 is MDHEN, CDR2 SYDVKM. Trimming stripped 3 bases from V and 14 bases from J, with 11 bases between. The CDR3 loop is CASSLAKNTLHF. The CDR3 DNA reads as TGTGCCAGCAGTTTGGCCAAGAACACCCTCCACTTT.

This chain connects TRBV3-1 (or the pseudogene TRBV3-2) to TRBJ2-2; D gene uncertain. V shed 0 bases and J shed 6 bases, with 5 bases lying between them. The CDR3 has 13 amino acids. Germline V gene sequence: CDR1 LGHDT, CDR2 YNNKEL (reference sequence). This CDR3 is CASSQEIAGELFF. Here the CDR3 DNA reads TGTGCCAGCAGCCAAGAGATAGCCGGGGAGCTGTTTTTT.

This chain uses TRBV24-1 with TRBJ2-7; unclear D gene. Per the germline V gene, CDR1 is KGHDR and CDR2 is SFDVKD. Trimming shortened V by 2 bases and J by 2 bases, and 12 bases separated the two germline ends. The CDR3 extends over 15 amino acids. CDR3 coding DNA: TGTGCCACCAGTGATTCTACGTCTGTTCCCTACGAGCAGTACTTC. This encodes CATSDSTSVPYEQYF.

The chain is built from TRBV12-3 or TRBV12-4 and TRBJ1-1; the D gene is possibly TRBD1 (5 bases). This CDR3 has 13 amino acids. V lost 2 bases and J 5 bases, leaving 9 bases between the germline ends. CDR3 amino acids: CASSLTRATEAFF. The CDR3 DNA reads TGTGCCAGCAGTTTAACCAGGGCTACTGAAGCTTTCTTT.